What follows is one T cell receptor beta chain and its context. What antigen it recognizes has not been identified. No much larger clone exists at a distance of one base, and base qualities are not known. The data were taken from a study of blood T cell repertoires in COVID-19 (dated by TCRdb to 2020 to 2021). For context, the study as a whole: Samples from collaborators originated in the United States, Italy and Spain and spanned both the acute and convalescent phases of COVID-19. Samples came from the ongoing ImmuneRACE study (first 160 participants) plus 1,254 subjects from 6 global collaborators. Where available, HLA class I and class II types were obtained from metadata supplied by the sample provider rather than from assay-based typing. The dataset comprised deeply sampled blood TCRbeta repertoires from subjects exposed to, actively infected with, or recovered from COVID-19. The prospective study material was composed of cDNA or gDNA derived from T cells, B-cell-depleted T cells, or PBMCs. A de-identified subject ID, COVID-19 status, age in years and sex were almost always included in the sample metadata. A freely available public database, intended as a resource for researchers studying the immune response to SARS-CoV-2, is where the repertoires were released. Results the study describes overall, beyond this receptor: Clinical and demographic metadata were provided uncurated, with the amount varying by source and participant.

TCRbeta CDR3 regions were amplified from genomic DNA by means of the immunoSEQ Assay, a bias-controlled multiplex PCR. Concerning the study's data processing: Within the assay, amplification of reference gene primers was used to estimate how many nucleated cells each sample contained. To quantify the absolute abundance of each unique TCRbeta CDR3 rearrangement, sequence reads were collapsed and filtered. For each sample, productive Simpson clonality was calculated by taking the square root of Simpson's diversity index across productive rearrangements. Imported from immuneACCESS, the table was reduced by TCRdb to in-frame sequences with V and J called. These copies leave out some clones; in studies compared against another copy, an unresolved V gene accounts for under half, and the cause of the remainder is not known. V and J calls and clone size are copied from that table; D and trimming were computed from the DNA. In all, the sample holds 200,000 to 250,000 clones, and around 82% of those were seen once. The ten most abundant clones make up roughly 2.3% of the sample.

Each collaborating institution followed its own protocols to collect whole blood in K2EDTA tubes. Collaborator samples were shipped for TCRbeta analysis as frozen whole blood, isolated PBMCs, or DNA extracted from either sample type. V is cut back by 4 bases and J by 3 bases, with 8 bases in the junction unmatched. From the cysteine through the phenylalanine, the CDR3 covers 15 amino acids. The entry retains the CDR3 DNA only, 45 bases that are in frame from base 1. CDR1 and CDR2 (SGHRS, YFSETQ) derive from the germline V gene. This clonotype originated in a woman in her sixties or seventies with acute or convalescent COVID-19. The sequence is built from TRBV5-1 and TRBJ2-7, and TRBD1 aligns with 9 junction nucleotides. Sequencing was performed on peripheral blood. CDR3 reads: CASSRKDRGHYEQYF. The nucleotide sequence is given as TGCGCCAGCAGCCGGAAGGACAGGGGCCACTACGAGCAGTACTTC.